This T cell receptor (beta chain) was found in a study of T cell changes during pregnancy in multiple sclerosis. CDR1 and CDR2 (germline): GTSNPN, SVGIG (reference sequence). The CDR3 is made up of 11 amino acids. Trimming took 3 bases from V and 1 from J, leaving 3 bases between them. Assay: immunoSEQ multiplex PCR; the TCRdb copy retains only in-frame clones and omits some. The sample has 55,000 to 80,000 clones; roughly 88% are singletons. The chain carries TRBV30 and TRBJ1-1; D is unclear. The TCR was taken from a female donor in good health, enrolled as a control in a pregnancy study. The sequenced sample was peripheral blood, obtained after pregnancy. CDR3 protein: CAWRRNTEAFF. The CDR3 bases are TGTGCCTGGAGGAGGAACACTGAAGCTTTCTTT. The complete variable domain, with remaining parts taken from reference TRBV30 and TRBJ1-1, reads SQTIHQWPATLVQPVGSPLSLECTVEGTSNPNLYWYRQAAGRGLQLLFYSVGIGQISSEVPQNLSASRPQDRQFILSSKKLLLSDSGFYLCAWRRNTEAFFGQGTRLTVV.